Described below is a single T cell receptor beta chain sequence and its context. The protocol was immunoSEQ multiplex PCR, while the TCRdb copy is restricted to in-frame clones and leaves out a portion. The table has roughly 68,000 clones, 60% to 85% seen once. Trimming at V came to 1 base and at J to 2 bases, leaving 14 bases not matched to a gene. The CDR3 extends over 19 amino acids. The germline V gene has CDR1 MGHRA and CDR2 YSYEKL. This entry belongs to a study of a mutant IDH1 vaccine in newly diagnosed glioma. The time point denotes: baseline, week 1 (first vaccination visit). The sample's treatment: pre-vaccination baseline after standard-of-care therapy.

The chain links TRBV4-1 to TRBJ1-2; 9 nucleotides align to TRBD1. The sample here was PBMCs, taken from a glioma patient treated with radiotherapy, temozolomide or both. The sequence derives from a man aged 50-59 years with glioma. The CDR3 nucleotides read TGCGCCAGCAGCCAAGGTCCGACTTTACAGGGGGCAGCGAACTATGGCTACACCTTC. The encoded protein is CASSQGPTLQGAANYGYTF.